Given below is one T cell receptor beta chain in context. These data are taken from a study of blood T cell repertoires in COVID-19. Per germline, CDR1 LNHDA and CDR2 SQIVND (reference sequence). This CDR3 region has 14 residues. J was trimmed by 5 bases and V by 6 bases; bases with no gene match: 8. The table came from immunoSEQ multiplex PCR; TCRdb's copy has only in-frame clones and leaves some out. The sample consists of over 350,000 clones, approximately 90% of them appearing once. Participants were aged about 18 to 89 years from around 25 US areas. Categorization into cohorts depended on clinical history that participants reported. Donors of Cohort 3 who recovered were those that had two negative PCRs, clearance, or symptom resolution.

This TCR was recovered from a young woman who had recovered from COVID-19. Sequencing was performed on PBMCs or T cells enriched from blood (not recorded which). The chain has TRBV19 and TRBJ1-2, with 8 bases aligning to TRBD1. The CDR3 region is CASSWTGREYGYTF. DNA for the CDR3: TGTGCCAGTAGCTGGACAGGGCGGGAGTATGGCTACACCTTC.